This TCR beta chain was retrieved from a study of T cells after yellow fever vaccination. Study results and caveats: Abundant contaminating clonotypes from the bulk population could appear in FACS-sorted repertoires.

Via MiXCR, TCRdb re-called the 5' RACE reads, giving one row per CDR3 protein. The table lists 510,000 or so distinct CDR3 sequences, 15% to 20% of them singletons. This CDR3 is 14 amino acids long. The V gene's germline CDR1 is SGHRS and CDR2 YFSETQ. The junction had 4 bases not matched to a gene; V was cut back by 2 bases and J by 4 bases. This clonotype was observed a handful of times. Antigen specificity is unknown. The rearrangement uses TRBV5-1 and TRBJ2-5, with 8 bases identical to TRBD1. The origin of this receptor is a man younger than 45 who received the YFV17D yellow fever vaccine. The source was PBMCs, collected 15 days after the yellow fever booster vaccination. Here the CDR3 DNA reads TGCGCCAGCAGCTTAACACAGGGGGGAGAGACCCAGTACTTC. Protein product: CASSLTQGGETQYF.